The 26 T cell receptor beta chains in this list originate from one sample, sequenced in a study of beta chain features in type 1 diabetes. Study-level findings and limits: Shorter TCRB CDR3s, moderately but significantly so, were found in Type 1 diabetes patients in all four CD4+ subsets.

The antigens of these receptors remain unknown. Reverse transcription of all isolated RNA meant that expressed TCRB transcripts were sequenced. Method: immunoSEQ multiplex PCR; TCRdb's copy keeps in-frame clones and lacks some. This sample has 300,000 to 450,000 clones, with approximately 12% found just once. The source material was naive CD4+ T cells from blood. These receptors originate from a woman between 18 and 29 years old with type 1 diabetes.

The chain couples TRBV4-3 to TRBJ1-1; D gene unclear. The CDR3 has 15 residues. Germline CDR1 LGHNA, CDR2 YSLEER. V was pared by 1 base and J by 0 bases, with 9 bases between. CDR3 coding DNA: TGCGCCAGCAGCCAAGTTGGCAGGATGAACACTGAAGCTTTCTTT. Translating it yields CASSQVGRMNTEAFF.

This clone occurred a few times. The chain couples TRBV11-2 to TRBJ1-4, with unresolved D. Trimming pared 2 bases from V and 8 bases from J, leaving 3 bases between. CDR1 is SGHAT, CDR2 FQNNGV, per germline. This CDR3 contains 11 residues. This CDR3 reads CASSLREKLFF. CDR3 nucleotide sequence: TGTGCCAGCAGCTTACGGGAAAAACTGTTTTTT.

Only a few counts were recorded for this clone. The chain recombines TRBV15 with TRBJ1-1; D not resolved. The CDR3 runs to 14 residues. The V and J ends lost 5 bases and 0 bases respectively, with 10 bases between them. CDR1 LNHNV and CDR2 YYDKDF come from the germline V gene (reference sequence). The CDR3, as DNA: TGTGCCACCAGCTACTCGAGGGTGAACACTGAAGCTTTCTTT. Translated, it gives CATSYSRVNTEAFF.

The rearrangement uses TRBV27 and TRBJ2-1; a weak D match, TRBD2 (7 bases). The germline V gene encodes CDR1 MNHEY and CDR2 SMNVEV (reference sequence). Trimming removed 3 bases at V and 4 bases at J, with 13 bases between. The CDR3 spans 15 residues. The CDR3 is CASSFGGARYNEQFF. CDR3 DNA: TGTGCCAGCAGTTTTGGGGGGGCGAGATACAATGAGCAGTTCTTC.

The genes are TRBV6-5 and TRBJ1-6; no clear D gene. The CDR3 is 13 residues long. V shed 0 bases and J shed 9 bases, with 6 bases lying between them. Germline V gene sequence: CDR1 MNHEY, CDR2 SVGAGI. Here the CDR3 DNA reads TGTGCCAGCAGTTACTCGATGGCTTCACCCCTCCACTTT. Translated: CASSYSMASPLHF.

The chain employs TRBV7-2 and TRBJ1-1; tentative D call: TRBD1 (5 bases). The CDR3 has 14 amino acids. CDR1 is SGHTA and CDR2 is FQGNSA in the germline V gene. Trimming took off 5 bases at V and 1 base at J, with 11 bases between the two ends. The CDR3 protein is CASSPGLTNTEAFF. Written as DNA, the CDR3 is TGTGCCAGCAGCCCGGGACTGACGAACACTGAAGCTTTCTTT. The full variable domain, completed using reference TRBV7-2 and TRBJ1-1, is GAGVSQSPSNKVTEKGKDVELRCDPISGHTALYWYRQSLGQGLEFLIYFQGNSAPDKSGLPSDRFSAERTGGSVSTLTIQRTQQEDSAVYLCASSPGLTNTEAFFGQGTRLTVV.

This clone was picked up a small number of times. CDR3 nucleotides: TGTGCCAGCAGCGAGGGGGGGGATGGAGATACGCAGTATTTT. Translation gives CASSEGGDGDTQYF. The chain has TRBV9 and TRBJ2-3; D possibly corresponds to TRBD2 (7 bases). Per the germline V gene, CDR1 is SGDLS and CDR2 is YYNGEE. V was clipped by 3 bases and J by 5 bases, with 13 bases between them. The CDR3 covers 14 residues.

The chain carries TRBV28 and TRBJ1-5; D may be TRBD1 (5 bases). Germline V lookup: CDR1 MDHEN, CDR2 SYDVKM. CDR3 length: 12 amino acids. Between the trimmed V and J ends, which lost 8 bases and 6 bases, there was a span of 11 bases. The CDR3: CASPSGGQPQHF. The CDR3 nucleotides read TGTGCCAGCCCCTCGGGGGGTCAGCCCCAGCATTTT. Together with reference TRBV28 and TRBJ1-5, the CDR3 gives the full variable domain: DVKVTQSSRYLVKRTGEKVFLECVQDMDHENMFWYRQDPGLGLRLIYFSYDVKMKEKGDIPEGYSVSREKKERFSLILESASTNQTSMYLCASPSGGQPQHFGDGTRLSIL.

This chain's CDR3 is CASSLGVYEQYF. The CDR3, as DNA: TGTGCCAGCAGCTTGGGCGTGTACGAGCAGTACTTC. This chain joins TRBV5-6 and TRBJ2-7; D gene unclear. Trimming took off 0 bases at V and 4 bases at J, with 5 bases between the two ends. Germline V CDR1 and CDR2: SGHDT, YYEEEE. The CDR3 is 12 residues long.

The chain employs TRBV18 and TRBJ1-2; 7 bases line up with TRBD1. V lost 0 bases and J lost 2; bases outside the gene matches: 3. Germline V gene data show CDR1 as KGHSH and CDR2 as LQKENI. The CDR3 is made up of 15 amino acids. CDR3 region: CASSPPSGQNYGYTF. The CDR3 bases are TGTGCCAGCTCACCACCTTCGGGACAGAACTATGGCTACACCTTC.

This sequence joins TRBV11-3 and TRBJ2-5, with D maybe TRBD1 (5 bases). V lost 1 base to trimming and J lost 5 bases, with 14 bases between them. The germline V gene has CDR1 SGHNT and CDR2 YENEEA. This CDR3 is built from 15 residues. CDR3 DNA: TGTGCCAGCAGCTTAGCCCTGGGGCTGAGGGAGACCCAGTACTTC. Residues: CASSLALGLRETQYF.

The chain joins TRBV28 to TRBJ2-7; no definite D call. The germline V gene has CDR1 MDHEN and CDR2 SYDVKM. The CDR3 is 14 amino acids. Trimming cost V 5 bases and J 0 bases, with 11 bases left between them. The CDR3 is CASSAPGNSYEQYF. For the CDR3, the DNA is TGTGCCAGCAGTGCCCCCGGTAACTCCTACGAGCAGTACTTC.

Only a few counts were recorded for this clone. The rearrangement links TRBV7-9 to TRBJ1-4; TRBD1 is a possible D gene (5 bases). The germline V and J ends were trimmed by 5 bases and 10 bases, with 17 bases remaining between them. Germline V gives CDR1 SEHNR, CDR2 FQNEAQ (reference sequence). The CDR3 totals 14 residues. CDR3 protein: CASSHGRGEGKLFF. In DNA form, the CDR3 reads TGTGCCAGCAGCCACGGGAGAGGGGAAGGAAAACTGTTTTTT.

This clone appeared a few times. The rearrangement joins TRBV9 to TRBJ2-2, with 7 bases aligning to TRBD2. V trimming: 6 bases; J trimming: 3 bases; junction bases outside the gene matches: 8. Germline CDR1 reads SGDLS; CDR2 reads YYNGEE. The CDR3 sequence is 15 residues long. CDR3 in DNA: TGTGCCAGCACGTGGGGGGGTATTGACACCGGGGAGCTGTTTTTT. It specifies CASTWGGIDTGELFF.

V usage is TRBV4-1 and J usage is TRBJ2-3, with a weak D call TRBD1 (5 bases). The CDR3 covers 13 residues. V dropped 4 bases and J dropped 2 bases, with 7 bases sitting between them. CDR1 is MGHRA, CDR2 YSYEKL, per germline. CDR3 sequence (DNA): TGCGCCAGCAGCCGACAGATCACAGATACGCAGTATTTT. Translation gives CASSRQITDTQYF.

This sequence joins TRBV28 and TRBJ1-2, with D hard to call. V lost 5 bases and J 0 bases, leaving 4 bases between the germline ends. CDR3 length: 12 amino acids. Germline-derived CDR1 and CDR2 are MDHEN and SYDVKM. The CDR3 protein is CASSNTNYGYTF. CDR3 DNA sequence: TGTGCCAGCAGTAATACTAACTATGGCTACACCTTC.

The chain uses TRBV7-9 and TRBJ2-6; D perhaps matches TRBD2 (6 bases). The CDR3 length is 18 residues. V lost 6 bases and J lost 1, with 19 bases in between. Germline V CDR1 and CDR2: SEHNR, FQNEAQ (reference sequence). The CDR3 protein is CASRWRDPGSSGANVLTF. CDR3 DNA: TGTGCCAGCAGATGGCGGGACCCCGGGAGTTCTGGGGCCAACGTCCTGACTTTC.

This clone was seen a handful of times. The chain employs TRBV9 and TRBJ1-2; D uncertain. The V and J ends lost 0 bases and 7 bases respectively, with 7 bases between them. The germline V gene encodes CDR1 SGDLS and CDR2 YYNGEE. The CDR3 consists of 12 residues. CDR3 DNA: TGTGCCAGCAGCGTAGTGGGCTCTGGCTACACCTTC. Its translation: CASSVVGSGYTF.

CDR3 nucleotides: TGTGCCAGCAGCGAGGTAGACAGCTATAATTCACCCCTCCACTTT. This encodes CASSEVDSYNSPLHF. The rearrangement links TRBV9 to TRBJ1-6; maybe TRBD1 (5 bases). This CDR3 region has 15 residues. Germline V gene sequence: CDR1 SGDLS, CDR2 YYNGEE. V was cut by 3 bases and J by 3 bases, with 10 bases left in between.

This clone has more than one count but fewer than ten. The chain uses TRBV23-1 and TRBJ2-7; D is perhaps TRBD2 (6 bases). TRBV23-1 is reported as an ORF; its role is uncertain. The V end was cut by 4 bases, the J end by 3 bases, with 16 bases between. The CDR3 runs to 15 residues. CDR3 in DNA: TGCGCCAGCAGTCTTACGCCGGGGGTTCGCTACGAGCAGTACTTC. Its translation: CASSLTPGVRYEQYF.

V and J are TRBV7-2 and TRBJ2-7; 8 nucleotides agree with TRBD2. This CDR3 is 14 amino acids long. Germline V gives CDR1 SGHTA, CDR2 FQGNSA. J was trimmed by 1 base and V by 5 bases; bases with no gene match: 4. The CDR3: CASSISGASYEQYF. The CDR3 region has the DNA TGTGCCAGCAGCATTAGCGGGGCATCCTACGAGCAGTACTTC.

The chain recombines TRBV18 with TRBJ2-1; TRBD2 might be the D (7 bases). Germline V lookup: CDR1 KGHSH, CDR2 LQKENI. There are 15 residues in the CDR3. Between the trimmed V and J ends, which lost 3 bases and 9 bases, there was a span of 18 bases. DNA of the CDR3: TGTGCCAGCTCACCGGGCCAGGGGAGGGAGAGTGAGCAGTTCTTC. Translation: CASSPGQGRESEQFF.

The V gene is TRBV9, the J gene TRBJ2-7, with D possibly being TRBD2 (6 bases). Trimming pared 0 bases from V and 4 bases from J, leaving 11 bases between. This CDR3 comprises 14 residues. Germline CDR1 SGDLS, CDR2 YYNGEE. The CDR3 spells CASSVEGLPYEQYF. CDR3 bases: TGTGCCAGCAGCGTAGAGGGACTTCCATACGAGCAGTACTTC.

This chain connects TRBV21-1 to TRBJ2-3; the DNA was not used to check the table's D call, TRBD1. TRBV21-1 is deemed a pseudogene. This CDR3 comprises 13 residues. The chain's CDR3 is CASSTEKVDTQYF. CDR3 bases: TGTGCCAGCAGTACAGAAAAAGTAGATACGCAGTATTTT.

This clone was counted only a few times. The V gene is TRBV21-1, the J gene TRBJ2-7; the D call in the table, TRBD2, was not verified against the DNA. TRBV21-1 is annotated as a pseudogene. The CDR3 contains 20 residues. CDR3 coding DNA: TGTGCCAGCAGCAACGGGAGGGGCCCAGCAGGGACCACCCGGGAGGGGGAGCAGTACTTC. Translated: CASSNGRGPAGTTREGEQYF.

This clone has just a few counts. The CDR3 nucleotides are TGTGCCAGCACGCCCGCAGGCACAGATACGCAGTATTTT. It translates to CASTPAGTDTQYF. This chain connects TRBV5-4 to TRBJ2-3; D gene ambiguous. The CDR3 extends over 13 amino acids. Trimming removed 6 bases at V and 1 base at J, with 9 bases between. Germline V CDR1 and CDR2: SGHNT, YYREEE (reference sequence).